This T cell receptor (beta chain) was captured in a study of cytomegalovirus exposure and HLA in healthy donors. In the PCR, 60 Vbeta and 13 Jbeta primers were used. The data were produced by immunoSEQ multiplex PCR, yet TCRdb's version contains in-frame clones alone and is incomplete. The table records about 120,000 clones, approximately 80% of them present only once. To note about this clone: The antigen remains undetermined.

Study-wide findings and caveats: Accurate prediction of HLA-A and HLA-B alleles (for most subjects) was reportedly achieved from TCR beta sequences.

CDR1 and CDR2 (germline): SEHNR, FQNEAQ (reference sequence). V lost 4 bases and J lost 3, with 7 bases in between. CDR3 length: 12 amino acids. The TCR comes from a man aged 18 to 29 in good health and CMV-seropositive. The specimen sequenced was PBMCs. The J gene is TRBJ2-7, the V gene TRBV7-9; D gene unclear. The CDR3 coding sequence is TGTGCCAGCAGCTCACCAGGCTACGAGCAGTACTTC. Residues: CASSSPGYEQYF.